In its sample, the clone carrying this T cell receptor beta chain was seen many times. This CDR3 spans 16 amino acids. The germline V gene has CDR1 SGHRS and CDR2 YFSETQ. Deletions cut 1 base from V and 1 base from J, with 14 bases between. TCRdb analysed the 5' RACE reads with MiXCR anew, one entry per CDR3 protein. The sample has around 25,000 distinct CDR3 sequences; 5.5% are singletons. The sample belongs to a study of early T cells in non-severe SARS-CoV-2 infection. The TCR comes from an adult who was a healthcare worker with PCR-confirmed SARS-CoV-2 infection or an uninfected control (not recorded which). The sample was whole blood. The chain joins TRBV5-1 to TRBJ2-5; D might be TRBD2 (5 bases). The CDR3 DNA reads TGCGCCAGCAGCTTGTTTGCGCTTGAGGGCCAAGAGACCCAGTACTTC. Encoded protein: CASSLFALEGQETQYF.